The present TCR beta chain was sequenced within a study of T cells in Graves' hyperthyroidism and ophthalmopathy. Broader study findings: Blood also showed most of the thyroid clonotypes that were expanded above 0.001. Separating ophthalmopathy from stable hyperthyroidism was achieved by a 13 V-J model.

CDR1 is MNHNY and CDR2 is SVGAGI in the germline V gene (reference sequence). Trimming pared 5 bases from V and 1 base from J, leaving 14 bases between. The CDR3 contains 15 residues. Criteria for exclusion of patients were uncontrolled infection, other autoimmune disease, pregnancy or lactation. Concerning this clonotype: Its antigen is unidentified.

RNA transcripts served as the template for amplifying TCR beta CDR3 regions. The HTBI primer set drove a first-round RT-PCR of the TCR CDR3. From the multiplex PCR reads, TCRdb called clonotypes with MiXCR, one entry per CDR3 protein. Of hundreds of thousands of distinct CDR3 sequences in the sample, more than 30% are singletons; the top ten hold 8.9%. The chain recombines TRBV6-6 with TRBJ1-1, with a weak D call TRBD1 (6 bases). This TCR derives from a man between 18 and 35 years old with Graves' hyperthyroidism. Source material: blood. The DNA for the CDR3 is TGTGCCAGCAGTCAGAGGGGACAATCGAACACTGAAGCTTTCTTT. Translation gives CASSQRGQSNTEAFF.